This TCR beta chain was documented in a study of regulatory T cells in long-lasting Graves disease. Study-level information: Patients with new Graves' disease had used antithyroid drugs below 3 months. Study-level results: There were preferences for TRBV28, TRBJ1-2 and TRBJ2-5 in persistent disease.

A note on this clonotype: Its target is not known.

The CDR3 loop spans 17 amino acids. Germline CDR1 reads LNHDA; CDR2 reads SQIVND (reference sequence). Trimming pared 2 bases from V and 0 bases from J, leaving 16 bases between. Specified time point: newly diagnosed GD, antithyroid drugs for less than 3 months. PBMC RNA was the source of the TCR library. Construction of TCR beta libraries relied on iRepertoire HTBI primers and on Arm-PCR targeting CDR3 regions. TCRdb used MiXCR to reprocess the multiplex PCR reads, holding one entry per CDR3 protein. This table has approximately 560,000 distinct CDR3 sequences, about 16% appearing once. A further study also used this sample, focusing on T cells in Graves' hyperthyroidism and ophthalmopathy. That source adds: Patients were excluded for uncontrolled infection, other autoimmune disease, pregnancy or lactation.

The receptor was isolated from a man aged 18 to 30 with Graves disease. The J gene is TRBJ1-1, the V gene TRBV19, with a tentative D call TRBD1 (5 bases). Specimen: peripheral blood mononuclear cells (PBMCs), collected at new diagnosis, from a patient treated with antithyroid drugs. CDR3 sequence reads: CASSIIWDRLMNTEAFF. CDR3 coding DNA: TGTGCCAGTAGTATAATTTGGGACCGGCTCATGAACACTGAAGCTTTCTTT. The whole variable domain, filled in from reference TRBV19 and TRBJ1-1, reads DGGITQSPKYLFRKEGQNVTLSCEQNLNHDAMYWYRQDPGQGLRLIYYSQIVNDFQKGDIAEGYSVSREKKESFPLTVTSAQKNPTAFYLCASSIIWDRLMNTEAFFGQGTRLTVV.